Listed below are T cell receptor beta chains from one sample, sequenced in a study of T cell responses to AZD1222 COVID-19 vaccine. Measured with immunoSEQ multiplex PCR; TCRdb has only the in-frame clones, and not every one. The repertoire holds some 120,000 clones, with approximately 85% as singletons. The sample consisted of peripheral blood, taken 28 days after the second AZD1222 dose. The receptors originated from an adult who received the AZD1222 COVID-19 vaccine. Both conserved end residues are part of each CDR3. The order of the fields is clone size, V gene, CDR3 length, J gene, D gene, CDR3 protein, CDR3 DNA. D genes are given only for firm matches. The size of a clone is reported for some rows only, either as once, few or many, or as a class for expanded clones.

abundance: .
v_gene: TRBV2
len: 14
j_gene: TRBJ1-3
d_gene: .
CDR3aa: CASSADRSGNTIYF
CDR3nt: TGTGCCAGCAGCGCCGACAGATCTGGAAACACCATATATTTT

abundance: .
v_gene: TRBV18
len: 16
j_gene: TRBJ2-3
d_gene: .
CDR3aa: CASSHLGAGYTDTQYF
CDR3nt: TGTGCCAGCTCCCACCTTGGGGCGGGGTACACAGATACGCAGTATTTT

abundance: .
v_gene: TRBV18
len: 12
j_gene: TRBJ1-1
d_gene: .
CDR3aa: CAARGGVGEAFF
CDR3nt: TGTGCCGCCCGGGGGGGGGTTGGTGAAGCTTTCTTT

abundance: .
v_gene: TRBV7-9
len: 12
j_gene: TRBJ2-3
d_gene: .
CDR3aa: CASSLMADTQYF
CDR3nt: TGTGCCAGCAGCTTAATGGCAGATACGCAGTATTTT

abundance: .
v_gene: TRBV5-1
len: 14
j_gene: TRBJ1-3
d_gene: TRBD1
CDR3aa: CASSPTGTGNTIYF
CDR3nt: TGCGCCAGCAGCCCGACAGGGACTGGAAACACCATATATTTT

abundance: .
v_gene: TRBV7-2
len: 13
j_gene: TRBJ2-3
d_gene: TRBD2
CDR3aa: CASSFSGGPEQYF
CDR3nt: TGTGCCAGCAGCTTTAGCGGGGGGCCGGAGCAGTATTTT

abundance: .
v_gene: TRBV2
len: 14
j_gene: TRBJ1-3
d_gene: .
CDR3aa: CASRSEVAGNTIYF
CDR3nt: TGTGCCAGCAGGTCAGAGGTGGCTGGAAACACCATATATTTT

abundance: .
v_gene: TRBV2
len: 14
j_gene: TRBJ2-5
d_gene: TRBD1
CDR3aa: CASSRTGGLETQYF
CDR3nt: TGTGCCAGCAGCCGGACAGGCGGCTTAGAGACCCAGTACTTC

abundance: .
v_gene: TRBV19
len: 14
j_gene: TRBJ1-1
d_gene: .
CDR3aa: CASRWGVGNTEAFF
CDR3nt: TGTGCCAGCCGATGGGGAGTGGGGAACACTGAAGCTTTCTTT

abundance: few
v_gene: TRBV9
len: 15
j_gene: TRBJ1-1
d_gene: TRBD1
CDR3aa: CASSSNRGRGTEAFF
CDR3nt: TGTGCCAGCAGCTCTAACAGGGGAAGGGGGACTGAAGCTTTCTTT

abundance: .
v_gene: TRBV28
len: 16
j_gene: TRBJ1-4
d_gene: .
CDR3aa: CASSLIPPGTNEKLFF
CDR3nt: TGTGCCAGCAGTTTAATACCTCCGGGCACAAATGAAAAACTGTTTTTT

abundance: .
v_gene: TRBV6-5
len: 14
j_gene: TRBJ1-5
d_gene: .
CDR3aa: CASSDTAGNQPQHF
CDR3nt: TGTGCCAGCAGCGACACCGCCGGCAATCAGCCCCAGCATTTT

abundance: once
v_gene: TRBV28
len: 16
j_gene: TRBJ1-2
d_gene: TRBD1
CDR3aa: CASSLRTGGLVGGYTF
CDR3nt: TGTGCCAGCAGTTTACGTACAGGGGGCTTGGTGGGTGGCTACACCTTC

abundance: .
v_gene: TRBV27
len: 14
j_gene: TRBJ1-1
d_gene: TRBD1
CDR3aa: CASLQGQGHSEAFF
CDR3nt: TGTGCCAGCCTCCAGGGACAGGGCCACTCTGAAGCTTTCTTT

abundance: .
v_gene: TRBV5-1
len: 15
j_gene: TRBJ1-6
d_gene: .
CDR3aa: CASSLAGQQNSPLHF
CDR3nt: TGCGCCAGCAGCTTGGCCGGGCAGCAAAATTCACCCCTCCACTTT

abundance: once
v_gene: TRBV28
len: 20
j_gene: TRBJ2-4
d_gene: .
CDR3aa: CASSFIYLAIKDVAKNIQYF
CDR3nt: TGTGCCAGCAGTTTTATCTACCTAGCAATAAAGGACGTAGCCAAAAACATTCAGTACTTC